This TCR beta chain is from a study of shared clonotypes between healthy human individuals. The wider study: Three plates were used per donor for CD4 naive, three for CD4 memory, two for CD8 naive and one for CD8 memory. Study conclusions and caveats: Blood was the sole source, and tissue repertoires probably differ. Estimated richness was generally greater in naive than memory subsets. The small donor group covered limited genetic and exposure diversity.

Note on this clone: The antigen is undetermined.

The CDR3 runs to 15 residues. Germline V gene lookup returns CDR1 MGHRA and CDR2 YSYEKL. Between the trimmed V and J ends, which lost 2 bases and 6 bases, there was a span of 16 bases. Assay used: immunoSEQ multiplex PCR; TCRdb lists only in-frame clones, some missing. The sample lists hundreds of thousands of clones; roughly 95% were seen once. Terminally differentiated effector memory CD45RA+ cells were excluded from the naive CD8 cells, which were CD45RO-negative and positively selected for CCR7. This clonotype was obtained from a woman between 25 and 40 years old in good health. The J gene is TRBJ1-2, the V gene TRBV4-1; D remains unclear. Sequenced input: naive CD8+ T cells sorted from blood. The CDR3 nucleotides read TGCGCCAGCAGCCAATACCTGTTCAGTCAGGATGGCTACACCTTC. Protein sequence: CASSQYLFSQDGYTF.